A selection of T cell receptor beta chains follows, all from one sample in a study of cytomegalovirus exposure and HLA in healthy donors. The protocol was immunoSEQ multiplex PCR, while the TCRdb copy is restricted to in-frame clones and leaves out a portion. The data show about 210,000 clones, approximately 83% seen once. Sequenced: PBMCs. The receptor set was obtained from a woman aged 45-59 years in good health and CMV-seropositive. Both conserved end residues are part of each CDR3. The order of the fields is J gene, clone size, D gene, V gene, CDR3 protein, CDR3 DNA. The D gene is left open where the match is weak. Clone size is shown for a subset of rows, as once, few, many or a class of expanded clone.

TRBJ2-7 | once | TRBD2 | TRBV9 | CASSVGLGEGTYWYEQYF | TGTGCCAGCAGCGTAGGACTAGGGGAGGGTACGTATTGGTACGAGCAGTACTTC
TRBJ1-1 | - | TRBD1 | TRBV7-9 | CASSLEFGTGNTEAFF | TGTGCCAGCAGCTTAGAATTTGGGACAGGGAACACTGAAGCTTTCTTT
TRBJ2-7 | - | - | TRBV30 | CAWSVMAGRDEQYF | TGTGCCTGGAGTGTCATGGCGGGGCGCGACGAGCAGTACTTC
TRBJ2-7 | - | - | TRBV9 | CASSVEGSYEQYF | TGTGCCAGCAGCGTCGAGGGCTCCTACGAGCAGTACTTC
TRBJ1-1 | once | - | TRBV6-5 | CASSRVSGNTEAFF | TGTGCCAGCAGCCGGGTCTCTGGCAACACTGAAGCTTTCTTT
TRBJ1-1 | - | TRBD1 | TRBV6-5 | CASSVNQGATEAFF | TGTGCCAGCAGTGTTAATCAGGGGGCCACTGAAGCTTTCTTT
TRBJ1-6 | few | - | TRBV13 | CASSLRSSPLHF | TGTGCCAGCAGCTTACGGAGTTCACCCCTCCACTTT
TRBJ1-5 | - | TRBD1 | TRBV27 | CASSPQGNQPQHF | TGTGCCAGCAGTCCACAGGGGAATCAGCCCCAGCATTTT
TRBJ1-1 | - | - | TRBV2 | CASSERQDSEAFF | TGTGCCAGCAGTGAACGGCAGGATTCTGAAGCTTTCTTT
TRBJ1-2 | - | - | TRBV29-1 | CSVGGPPYTF | TGCAGCGTTGGTGGCCCCCCCTACACCTTC
TRBJ2-7 | - | - | TRBV6-5 | CASSETEGGYEQYF | TGTGCCAGCAGTGAAACGGAGGGAGGCTACGAGCAGTACTTC
TRBJ1-1 | few | - | TRBV10-3 | CATYDPGVANTEAFF | TGTGCCACTTATGACCCAGGGGTCGCGAACACTGAAGCTTTCTTT
TRBJ1-4 | once | - | TRBV27 | CASSLYLGGAREKLFF | TGTGCCAGCAGTTTATATTTGGGGGGGGCCCGTGAAAAACTGTTTTTT
TRBJ2-7 | - | TRBD2 | TRBV2 | CASTHGRAGGFNYEQYF | TGTGCCAGCACTCACGGTAGGGCGGGGGGCTTCAACTACGAGCAGTACTTC
TRBJ1-4 | - | TRBD1 | TRBV6-1 | CASKRTTGAGEKLFF | TGTGCCAGCAAGCGGACGACAGGGGCAGGTGAAAAACTGTTTTTT
TRBJ2-7 | - | TRBD1 | TRBV6-5 | CASSTQGMVKRQYF | TGTGCCAGCAGCACACAGGGGATGGTTAAAAGGCAGTACTTC
TRBJ2-7 | - | - | TRBV28 | CASSLGGNTYEQYF | TGTGCCAGCAGTTTGGGGGGAAACACCTACGAGCAGTACTTC
TRBJ2-5 | - | - | TRBV18 | CASSPGRLGETQYF | TGTGCCAGCTCACCAGGCAGGTTGGGAGAGACCCAGTACTTC
TRBJ1-2 | - | TRBD1 | TRBV19 | CASSSGQGFYGYTF | TGTGCCAGTAGTTCAGGACAGGGTTTCTATGGCTACACCTTC
TRBJ2-3 | - | TRBD2 | TRBV28 | CASSPGGAASTDTQYF | TGTGCCAGCAGTCCGGGGGGAGCTGCTAGCACAGATACGCAGTATTTT
TRBJ2-7 | - | TRBD1 | TRBV7-3 | CASSFGTAYEQYF | TGTGCCAGCAGCTTTGGGACAGCCTACGAGCAGTACTTC
TRBJ1-2 | - | - | TRBV5-4 | CASSLDGGGGVVEYGYTF | TGTGCCAGCAGCTTGGACGGGGGGGGAGGGGTAGTGGAGTATGGCTACACCTTC
TRBJ1-2 | - | TRBD1 | TRBV7-8 | CASSLGDRAYGYTF | TGTGCCAGCAGCTTAGGGGACAGGGCCTATGGCTACACCTTC
TRBJ1-4 | - | TRBD1 | TRBV29-1 | CSVGQGFEKLFF | TGCAGCGTTGGACAGGGATTTGAAAAACTGTTTTTT